These T cell receptor beta chains were read from a single sample in a study of blood T cell repertoires in COVID-19. This table comes from immunoSEQ multiplex PCR, and its TCRdb copy is limited to in-frame clones, with some not included. The sample comprises over 85,000 clones, roughly 92% of which are singletons, and 1.9% rests with the top ten. The specimen was peripheral blood. The receptors were gathered from a woman between 45 and 60 years old with COVID-19, enrolled during active disease. The conserved cysteine and the conserved F or W are not part of the CDR3 here.

J gene,CDR3 length,V gene,CDR3 protein
TRBJ2-3,14,TRBV28,ASSLFPRRSTDTQY
TRBJ2-1,17,TRBV7-6,ASSLLQTSGQVVDNEQF
TRBJ1-1,9,TRBV12-3/TRBV12-4,ASSLKGAAF
TRBJ1-1,11,TRBV2,ASSVKGDTEAF
TRBJ1-1,12,TRBV13,ASTQNAMNTEAF
TRBJ1-3,13,TRBV28,ASSLPGTGGNTIY
TRBJ2-3,13,TRBV11-2,ASSSSQGGTDTQY
TRBJ1-3,12,TRBV7-2,ASSPAPITNTIY
TRBJ1-6,12,TRBV18,ASSLGRQREPLH
TRBJ2-7,13,TRBV18,ASSHSGGNFYEQY
TRBJ2-3,14,TRBV3-1/TRBV3-2,ASSQDVGGDPDTQY
TRBJ1-3,12,TRBV19,ASSPGTLGNTIY
TRBJ1-3,16,TRBV5-1,ASSAISSGTGAGNTIY
TRBJ1-4,10,TRBV30,AWRIGGQKLF
TRBJ1-2,11,TRBV28,ASSFRRGSGYT
TRBJ2-7,11,TRBV9,ASSASTSYEQY
TRBJ1-6,12,TRBV10-2,ASSESTRGSPLH
TRBJ1-2,9,TRBV5-6,ASSGEVGYT
TRBJ2-3,13,TRBV7-2,ASSLFLGRGDTQY
TRBJ1-1,15,TRBV10-3,AISDVFGPRGNTEAF
TRBJ2-3,11,TRBV6-5,ASRPTTGDTQY
TRBJ1-1,14,TRBV6-4,ASSDSYNTGTEEAF
TRBJ2-3,11,TRBV29-1,SIPGTSGATQY
TRBJ1-2,13,TRBV9,ASSVDPGPIGGYT
TRBJ1-3,17,TRBV7-8,ASSMSPWGSPLSGNTIY
TRBJ2-2,12,TRBV18,ASSPGLFTGELF
TRBJ1-1,12,TRBV18,ASSGQGGNTEAF
TRBJ2-3,12,TRBV24-1,ATSATSNTDTQY
TRBJ1-1,11,TRBV13,ASSLVGRTEAF
TRBJ2-5,10,TRBV3-1/TRBV3-2,ASSHGPETQY
TRBJ1-5,12,TRBV9,ASSPGSFNQPQH
TRBJ1-2,12,TRBV5-6,ASSLAQGVYGYT
TRBJ1-1,14,TRBV5-5,ASSAPGDAGSTEAF
TRBJ1-5,11,TRBV2,ASSRDSNQPQH
TRBJ1-6,13,TRBV3-1/TRBV3-2,ASSPGTGSVRPLH
TRBJ2-1,10,TRBV19,ASSIPGQGQF
TRBJ1-1,11,TRBV12-3/TRBV12-4,ASSLVSNTEAF
TRBJ1-2,9,TRBV5-6,ASSFLNGYT